The rows below give T cell receptor beta chains drawn from one sample of a study of OX40 agonist ivuxolimab in advanced cancers. The repertoire was sequenced with immunoSEQ multiplex PCR; TCRdb's copy has only in-frame clones and lacks some. Counted here are fewer than 20,000 clones, about 84% occurring once; the ten biggest clones make up roughly 14%. This material consisted of CD4+ or CD8+ T cells sorted from blood, taken in a trial of the OX40 agonist ivuxolimab. These receptors were obtained from an adult with an advanced solid tumor such as melanoma, head and neck, liver or kidney cancer. The CDR3 runs from the conserved cysteine through the conserved F or W. The D gene is left open where the match is weak. Size is stated for part of the rows, as once, few or many counts, or as a class when the clone is expanded.

V gene,CDR3 length,clone size,J gene,D gene,CDR3 protein,CDR3 DNA
TRBV28,12,.,TRBJ2-7,.,CASNEEAYEQYF,TGTGCCAGCAATGAGGAGGCCTACGAGCAGTACTTC
TRBV19,13,.,TRBJ1-4,TRBD1,CASDTGERRKLFF,TGTGCCAGCGACACAGGGGAACGTAGAAAACTGTTTTTT
TRBV7-3,18,.,TRBJ2-5,.,CASSLGFNRLEGRETQYF,TGTGCCAGCAGCTTAGGTTTCAATCGCTTGGAGGGGAGAGAGACCCAGTACTTC
TRBV4-3,15,.,TRBJ2-7,.,CASSQDGAVGGEQYF,TGCGCCAGCAGCCAAGATGGGGCGGTTGGCGGCGAGCAGTACTTC
TRBV15,14,.,TRBJ2-4,TRBD2,CATSRASGGNIQYF,TGTGCCACCAGCAGAGCTAGCGGGGGAAACATTCAGTACTTC
TRBV18,13,.,TRBJ2-3,.,CASSPARELTQYF,TGTGCCAGCTCACCGGCGAGGGAACTTACGCAGTATTTT
TRBV5-1,13,once,TRBJ2-5,.,CASTVQFQETQYF,TGCGCCAGCACCGTCCAATTCCAAGAGACCCAGTACTTC
TRBV4-2,16,.,TRBJ2-7,TRBD2,CASSQGGRDYSYEQYF,TGTGCCAGCAGCCAAGGCGGGCGGGACTACTCCTACGAGCAGTACTTC
TRBV11-2,17,.,TRBJ1-1,.,CASSFSGATYRNTEAFF,TGTGCCAGCAGCTTCAGCGGGGCAACCTACCGGAACACTGAAGCTTTCTTT
TRBV7-2,12,few,TRBJ1-2,.,CASSLGGYGYTF,TGTGCCAGCAGCTTGGGCGGCTATGGCTACACCTTC
TRBV4-1,15,.,TRBJ2-7,TRBD2,CASSQLAGGTYEQYF,TGCGCCAGCAGCCAACTAGCGGGGGGGACCTACGAGCAGTACTTC
TRBV27,16,.,TRBJ2-7,TRBD1,CASSNRPGQGLYEQYF,TGTGCCAGCAGTAACCGACCGGGACAGGGTCTCTACGAGCAGTACTTC
TRBV2,14,.,TRBJ2-5,.,CASSEVASSETQYF,TGTGCCAGCAGTGAAGTAGCTAGCAGCGAGACCCAGTACTTC
TRBV7-7,15,.,TRBJ2-3,TRBD1,CASSLEGGAGDTQYF,TGTGCCAGCAGCCTCGAAGGGGGCGCGGGAGATACGCAGTATTTT
TRBV6-1,14,.,TRBJ1-1,.,CASSGSGGYTEAFF,TGTGCCAGCAGTGGCTCGGGGGGTTACACTGAAGCTTTCTTT
TRBV7-2,12,.,TRBJ2-7,.,CASSLERSEQYF,TGTGCCAGCTCACTCGAACGGAGCGAGCAGTACTTC
TRBV5-8,16,.,TRBJ1-5,.,CASSQEQAASNQPQHF,TGTGCCAGCAGCCAAGAACAGGCAGCTAGCAATCAGCCCCAGCATTTT